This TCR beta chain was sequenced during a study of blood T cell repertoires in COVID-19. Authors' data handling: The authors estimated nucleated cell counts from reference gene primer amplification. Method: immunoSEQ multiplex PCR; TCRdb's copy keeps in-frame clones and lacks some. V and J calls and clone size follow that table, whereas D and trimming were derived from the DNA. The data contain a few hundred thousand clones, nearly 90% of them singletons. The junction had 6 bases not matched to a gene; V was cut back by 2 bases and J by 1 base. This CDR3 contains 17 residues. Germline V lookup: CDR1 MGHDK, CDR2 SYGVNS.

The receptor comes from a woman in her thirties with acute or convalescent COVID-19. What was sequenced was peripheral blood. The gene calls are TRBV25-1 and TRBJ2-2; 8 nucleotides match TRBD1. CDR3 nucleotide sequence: TGTGCCAGCAGTGAACCCCCCGGGACAGGGAACACCGGGGAGCTGTTTTTT. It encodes CASSEPPGTGNTGELFF.